One sample yielded the 20 T cell receptor beta chains listed below, sequenced in a study of blood T cells in healthy people across ages. Combining a sample-barcoded 5' primer with a J-beta primer mix, a second PCR ran for roughly 7 to 12 cycles. From the 5' RACE reads, TCRdb called clonotypes with MiXCR, one entry per CDR3 protein. The sample lists 1.5 million to 2 million distinct CDR3 sequences, about two fifths seen once, with under 30% in the top ten. The specimen was blood. These receptors all come from a human donor in good health.

The CDR3 region is CASSYKRDTEAFF. The DNA of the CDR3 is TGTGCCAGCAGCTACAAAAGAGACACTGAAGCTTTCTTT. This chain joins TRBV7-8 and TRBJ1-1; the D is unclear. Germline V gene sequence: CDR1 SGHVS, CDR2 FQNEAQ. The CDR3 sequence is 13 residues long. V was shortened by 4 bases and J by 3 bases, with 9 bases between the two germline ends.

The chain combines TRBV9 with TRBJ2-6; D unclear. The ends were cut back, 4 bases at V and 4 bases at J, with 12 bases in the middle. CDR3 length: 15 residues. Looked up from germline, CDR1 is SGDLS and CDR2 is YYNGEE. CDR3 bases: TGTGCCAGCAGCCAAGAGTTGTTCGGGGCCAACGTCCTGACTTTC. This codes for CASSQELFGANVLTF.

This clonotype was detected ten times or more. The chain recombines TRBV9 with TRBJ2-3; 11 nucleotides agree with TRBD2. The CDR3 totals 14 residues. Trimming took 4 bases from V and 5 from J; bases not matched to a gene: 3. CDR1 is SGDLS, CDR2 YYNGEE, per germline. The CDR3 spells CASSFGTSGDTQYF. The CDR3 DNA is TGTGCCAGCAGCTTTGGGACTAGCGGAGATACGCAGTATTTT.

The rearrangement uses TRBV29-1 and TRBJ2-4; D assignment may be TRBD1 or TRBD2 (5 bases each). The length of the CDR3 is 11 residues. Germline-derived CDR1 and CDR2 are SQVTM and ANQGSEA. The germline V and J ends were trimmed by 7 bases and 13 bases, with 17 bases remaining between them. The DNA for the CDR3 is TGCAGCGCCGGAAGGGGACCAACCCAGTACTTC. This gives the protein CSAGRGPTQYF.

This clonotype was counted only a few times. The chain has TRBV20-1 and TRBJ2-1; 12 positions match TRBD1. This CDR3 has 14 residues. Germline V lookup: CDR1 DFQATT, CDR2 SNEGSKA (reference sequence). In DNA form, the CDR3 reads TGCAGCCCCTTGGGGACAGGGGGCAAGAATGAGCAGTTCTTC. Translated, it gives CSPLGTGGKNEQFF.

This clonotype was counted a few times. This chain uses TRBV6-4 with TRBJ1-4, with 7 bases matching TRBD1. V lost 4 bases, J lost 8 bases, and 7 bases stayed unmatched. Germline loops: CDR1 MRHNA, CDR2 SNTAGT. The CDR3 runs to 14 residues. CDR3 sequence (DNA): TGTGCCAGCAGTGTGGGACAGTCTTCCGAAAAACTGTTTTTT. Residues: CASSVGQSSEKLFF.

J is TRBJ1-2 and V is TRBV12-3 or TRBV12-4; perhaps TRBD1 as D (6 bases). V was cut by 5 bases and J by 2 bases, with 9 bases left in between. The CDR3 consists of 13 residues. The CDR3 bases are TGTGCCAGCAGTAGCAGGGGAAACTATGGCTACACCTTC. It codes for CASSSRGNYGYTF.

The V gene is TRBV7-9, the J gene TRBJ1-2, with a tentative D call TRBD1 (5 bases). V was clipped by 5 bases and J by 5 bases, with 15 bases between them. The CDR3 sequence is 14 residues long. CDR1 and CDR2 from the germline V gene are SEHNR and FQNEAQ (reference sequence). The CDR3 here is CASSVFRDRYGYTF. The DNA of the CDR3 is TGTGCCAGCAGCGTATTCCGGGACCGGTATGGCTACACCTTC.

J is TRBJ1-2 and V is TRBV28; D is ambiguous. From germline, CDR1 is MDHEN and CDR2 SYDVKM. The V gene lost 6 bases and the J gene lost 2 bases, with 13 bases spanning the gap. This CDR3 contains 14 residues. The CDR3: CASSGVWVNYGYTF. The DNA of the CDR3 is TGTGCCAGCAGCGGTGTGTGGGTAAACTATGGCTACACCTTC.

J is TRBJ2-4 and V is TRBV7-9; maybe TRBD1 (6 bases). The J call is doubtful: the DNA matches TRBJ2-7 better. Germline V lookup: CDR1 SEHNR, CDR2 FQNEAQ (reference sequence). The CDR3 runs 15 residues. CDR3 loop: CASSLPDSPLYEQYF. The CDR3 region has the DNA TGTGCCAGCAGCCTCCCGGACAGTCCTCTCTACGAGCAGTACTTC.

This clonotype was counted between two and nine times. The chain employs TRBV5-1 and TRBJ2-7; D is perhaps TRBD2 (6 bases). Deletions cut 3 bases from V and 0 bases from J, with 13 bases between. CDR3 length equals 15 residues. The germline V gene has CDR1 SGHRS and CDR2 YFSETQ. The CDR3: CASSYAGTYSYEQYF. The DNA for the CDR3 is TGCGCCAGCAGCTACGCCGGGACTTACTCCTACGAGCAGTACTTC.

This clonotype was detected only once. A much bigger clone sits one base away, suggesting this may be a read error. The chain links TRBV29-1 to TRBJ2-4, with 7 nucleotides matching TRBD1. The J call may be wrong; the DNA end is better matched by TRBJ2-7. Germline values: CDR1 SQVTM, CDR2 ANQGSEA. This CDR3 contains 12 residues. The CDR3 sequence: CGVALQGYEQYF. For the CDR3, the DNA is TGCGGCGTCGCTCTACAGGGGTACGAGCAGTACTTC.

The chain joins TRBV4-3 to TRBJ2-7, with D possibly TRBD1 on 6 matching bases. This CDR3 has 15 amino acids. The germline gives CDR1 LGHNA, CDR2 YSLEER. With 5 bases removed from V and 3 bases from J, the gap between germline ends came to 17 bases. DNA for the CDR3: TGCGCCAGCAGCTGGGCAAGAGGGACAATCTACGAGCAGTACTTC. Amino acid sequence: CASSWARGTIYEQYF.

The table lists this clonotype with a few counts. This chain uses TRBV7-9 with TRBJ1-6, with D perhaps TRBD1 (6 bases). The germline V gene has CDR1 SEHNR and CDR2 FQNEAQ (reference sequence). This CDR3 has 14 amino acids. The V end lost 4 bases, the J end lost 10 bases, and 14 bases lay between the germline ends. The chain's CDR3 is CASSSLTGSSPLHF. CDR3 in DNA: TGTGCCAGCAGCTCCCTGACAGGATCCTCACCCCTCCACTTT.

The chain couples TRBV29-1 to TRBJ1-2; D perhaps matches TRBD1 (5 bases). Per germline, CDR1 SQVTM and CDR2 ANQGSEA. This CDR3 has 13 residues. Trimming left V 6 bases short and J 7 bases short, with 18 bases between. The DNA of the CDR3 is TGCAGCGTGGGGTACAGGAGCGCGGGTGGCTACACCTTC. Amino acid sequence: CSVGYRSAGGYTF.

V is TRBV27 and J is TRBJ2-7; D uncertain. The CDR3 extends over 13 amino acids. From germline, CDR1 is MNHEY and CDR2 SMNVEV (reference sequence). V shed 0 bases and J shed 4 bases, with 7 bases lying between them. CDR3 DNA: TGTGCCAGCAGTTTATCGATTACTTACGAGCAGTACTTC. Protein sequence: CASSLSITYEQYF.

The chain links TRBV5-1 to TRBJ2-7, with D perhaps TRBD1 (5 bases). Germline V gene sequence: CDR1 SGHRS, CDR2 YFSETQ. CDR3 length equals 14 residues. Trimming took 3 bases from V and 2 from J, leaving 12 bases between them. The CDR3 DNA sequence: TGCGCCAGCAGCTCCGGCCCCAGGGCCTACGAGCAGTACTTC. Amino acids: CASSSGPRAYEQYF. The full variable domain, with the rest looked up from reference TRBV5-1 and TRBJ2-7, is KAGVTQTPRYLIKTRGQQVTLSCSPISGHRSVSWYQQTPGQGLQFLFEYFSETQRNKGNFPGRFSGRQFSNSRSEMNVSTLELGDSALYLCASSSGPRAYEQYFGPGTRLTVT.

In its sample, this clonotype was seen a few times. This chain uses TRBV7-6 with TRBJ2-4; 12 nucleotides line up with TRBD2. The CDR3 has 17 residues. The V and J ends lost 1 base and 9 bases, in that order; junction bases with no gene match: 10. Germline loops: CDR1 SGHVS, CDR2 FNYEAQ. In DNA form, the CDR3 reads TGTGCCAGCAGCTTAGAACTAGCGGGGGGCCCCTGGGGCATTCAGTACTTC. Its translation is CASSLELAGGPWGIQYF.

Points on this clonotype: At one end, the junction sequence differs from germline, possibly due to a read error. The V gene is TRBV10-3, the J gene TRBJ1-2; D is unclear. Germline-derived CDR1 and CDR2 are ENHRY and SYGVKD. The CDR3 has 13 amino acids. The CDR3 loop is CAISESGEKGSTF. The CDR3 DNA reads as TGTGCCATCAGTGAGTCGGGTGAGAAGGGCTCCACCTTC.

This clonotype was seen once. The genes are TRBV11-2 and TRBJ1-1; D uncertain. Germline V CDR1 and CDR2: SGHAT, FQNNGV. The CDR3 runs to 14 residues. V dropped 7 bases and J dropped 1 base, with 13 bases sitting between them. CDR3 sequence (DNA): TGTGCCAGCACCCCTTTATCGAGGAACACTGAAGCTTTCTTT. Its translation is CASTPLSRNTEAFF.